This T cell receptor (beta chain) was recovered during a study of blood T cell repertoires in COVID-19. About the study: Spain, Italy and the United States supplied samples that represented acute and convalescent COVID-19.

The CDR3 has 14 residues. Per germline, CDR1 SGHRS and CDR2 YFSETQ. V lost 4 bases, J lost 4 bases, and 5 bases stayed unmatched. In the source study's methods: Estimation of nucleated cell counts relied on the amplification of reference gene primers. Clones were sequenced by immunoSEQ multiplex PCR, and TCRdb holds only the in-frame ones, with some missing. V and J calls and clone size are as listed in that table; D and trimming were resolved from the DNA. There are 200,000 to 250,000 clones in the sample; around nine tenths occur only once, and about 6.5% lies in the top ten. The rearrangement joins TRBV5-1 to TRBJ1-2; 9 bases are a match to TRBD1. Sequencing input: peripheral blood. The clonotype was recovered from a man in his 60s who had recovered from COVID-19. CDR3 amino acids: CASSTTGGGYGYTF. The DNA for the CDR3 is TGCGCCAGCAGCACGACAGGGGGAGGCTATGGCTACACCTTC. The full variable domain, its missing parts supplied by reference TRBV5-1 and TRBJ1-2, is KAGVTQTPRYLIKTRGQQVTLSCSPISGHRSVSWYQQTPGQGLQFLFEYFSETQRNKGNFPGRFSGRQFSNSRSEMNVSTLELGDSALYLCASSTTGGGYGYTFGSGTRLTVV.